The 10 T cell receptor beta chains below all came from one sample that was sequenced in a study of chemoradiotherapy in HPV16-positive cancers. TCRdb's copy holds only in-frame clones and misses some; the assay was immunoSEQ multiplex PCR. The table has about 14,000 clones, over 85% seen once; the top ten hold around 4%. This sample comprised tumor tissue, obtained from a patient who underwent chemoradiotherapy. These receptors were collected from a human donor with HPV-associated anogenital cancer.

The chain combines TRBV19 with TRBJ1-1; 8 bases match TRBD1. Looked up from germline, CDR1 is LNHDA and CDR2 is SQIVND (reference sequence). This CDR3 has 16 residues. V lost 4 bases, J lost 1 base, and 8 bases stayed unmatched. CDR3 nucleotide sequence: TGTGCCAGTAGTACGACCGGACAGGGCCGGAACACTGAAGCTTTCTTT. Amino acid sequence: CASSTTGQGRNTEAFF.

The chain uses TRBV5-1 and TRBJ2-7; D is possibly TRBD1 (6 bases). Germline V gene lookup returns CDR1 SGHRS and CDR2 YFSETQ. The CDR3 has 16 amino acids. V lost 4 bases and J 0 bases, leaving 17 bases between the germline ends. CDR3 sequence reads: CASSPGHRDTSYEQYF. As DNA, the CDR3 is TGCGCCAGCAGCCCGGGCCACCGGGACACCTCCTACGAGCAGTACTTC.

This sequence joins TRBV13 and TRBJ2-5; weak D call: TRBD1 (6 bases). Looked up from germline, CDR1 is PRHDT and CDR2 is FYEKMQ (reference sequence). Trimming shortened V by 6 bases and J by 2 bases, and 10 bases separated the two germline ends. The CDR3 is 13 amino acids. CDR3 sequence (DNA): TGTGCCAGCAGTTCGACAGGACAAGAGACCCAGTACTTC. This translates into CASSSTGQETQYF.

The gene calls are TRBV2 and TRBJ2-5; no firm D call. V lost 5 bases and J 3 bases, leaving 16 bases between the germline ends. The germline V gene encodes CDR1 SNHLY and CDR2 FYNNEI. The CDR3 is 15 amino acids. As DNA, the CDR3 is TGTGCCAGCAGTCAATATTACAACGCAGAAGAGACCCAGTACTTC. Amino acids: CASSQYYNAEETQYF.

The chain carries TRBV19 and TRBJ2-3; D unclear. The CDR3 covers 13 residues. V lost 4 bases and J lost 4, with 9 bases in between. Germline V gene sequence: CDR1 LNHDA, CDR2 SQIVND (reference sequence). CDR3 amino acids: CASSRVAPDTQYF. The CDR3 DNA reads as TGTGCCAGTAGTAGGGTAGCCCCAGATACGCAGTATTTT.

The V and J genes are TRBV9 and TRBJ2-1; D not certain. CDR1 SGDLS and CDR2 YYNGEE come from the germline V gene. The CDR3 contains 14 residues. Trimming left V 3 bases short and J 6 bases short, with 13 bases between. The CDR3 region has the DNA TGTGCCAGCAGCGCAGGCGACGTAGTCAATGAGCAGTTCTTC. This codes for CASSAGDVVNEQFF.

The chain couples TRBV7-3 to TRBJ2-1; tentative D call: TRBD2 (5 bases). This CDR3 has 17 residues. V dropped 1 base and J dropped 0 bases, with 13 bases sitting between them. Germline V gives CDR1 SGHTA, CDR2 FQGTGA. CDR3 bases: TGTGCCAGCAGCTTAAATAGCCTCGGGGTCTCCTACAATGAGCAGTTCTTC. Its translation: CASSLNSLGVSYNEQFF.

This chain connects TRBV2 to TRBJ2-3; D perhaps matches TRBD2 (5 bases). This CDR3 contains 17 residues. The germline gives CDR1 SNHLY, CDR2 FYNNEI. Trimming cost V 4 bases and J 0 bases, with 17 bases left between them. Here the CDR3 reads CASSGPPSSVSTDTQYF. Here the CDR3 DNA reads TGTGCCAGCAGTGGGCCTCCGAGTAGCGTCAGCACAGATACGCAGTATTTT.

This chain connects TRBV5-1 to TRBJ2-2; D might be TRBD1 or TRBD2, each matching 5 bases. The V gene's germline CDR1 is SGHRS and CDR2 YFSETQ. Trimming took off 0 bases at V and 4 bases at J, with 22 bases between the two ends. The CDR3 sequence is 19 residues long. The CDR3 is CASSLEVASRYQGTGELFF. Written as DNA, the CDR3 is TGCGCCAGCAGCTTGGAAGTGGCTAGCCGGTATCAGGGCACCGGGGAGCTGTTTTTT. Combining the CDR3 with reference TRBV5-1 and TRBJ2-2 gives the whole variable domain KAGVTQTPRYLIKTRGQQVTLSCSPISGHRSVSWYQQTPGQGLQFLFEYFSETQRNKGNFPGRFSGRQFSNSRSEMNVSTLELGDSALYLCASSLEVASRYQGTGELFFGEGSRLTVL.

The chain couples TRBV5-1 to TRBJ1-5; a weak D match, TRBD1 (5 bases). CDR3 length: 16 residues. Germline loops: CDR1 SGHRS, CDR2 YFSETQ. V was shortened by 0 bases and J by 6 bases, with 16 bases between the two germline ends. CDR3 coding DNA: TGCGCCAGCAGCTTGGCCGGGGGGGACGCGGGTCAGCCCCAGCATTTT. It yields the protein CASSLAGGDAGQPQHF.